This T cell receptor beta chain was documented in a study of blood T cell repertoires in COVID-19. Study in general: Donors in the United States, Italy and Spain gave samples during acute or convalescent COVID-19. Sample material is recorded as cDNA or gDNA derived from T cells, B-cell-depleted T cells, or PBMCs.

The J segment lost 0 bases and the V segment lost 4 bases, leaving 2 bases of the junction unmatched. CDR1 KGHSH and CDR2 LQKENI come from the germline V gene. The CDR3 has 15 amino acids. Original handling: Nucleated cell number was recorded as an estimate derived from reference gene primer amplification. Profiling relied on immunoSEQ multiplex PCR, and the TCRdb table lists in-frame clones only, not all of them. D and trimming were read from the DNA, whereas the V and J calls and clone size are those reported in that table. The sample lists more than 85,000 clones; roughly 85% were seen once. This clone occurred a few times.

The sequence derives from a woman older than 75 with active or convalescent COVID-19. The chain combines TRBV18 with TRBJ2-7; 11 bases agree with TRBD2. The specimen was peripheral blood. The DNA for the CDR3 is TGTGCCAGCTCACTAGGACTAGCGGGCTCCTACGAGCAGTACTTC. Residues: CASSLGLAGSYEQYF.